The 18 T cell receptor beta chains listed next were all sequenced from one sample in a study of identical twins. TCRdb independently ran MiXCR on the 5' RACE reads; one entry per CDR3 protein. The sample contains a few hundred thousand distinct CDR3 sequences, about 10% of which appear only once. Material for sequencing was memory T cells sorted from blood. The source of these receptors is a man aged 45-65 years in good health.

This clonotype occurred many times. This rearrangement joins TRBV6-2 or TRBV6-3 to TRBJ2-2; TRBD2 matches 13 bases. The CDR3 runs to 17 residues. Germline values: CDR1 MNHEY, CDR2 SVGEGT. After removal of 2 bases from V and 5 bases from J, the junction contained 5 bases not matched to a gene. The CDR3 here is CASSYKKTSGRTGELFF. In nucleotides, the CDR3 is TGTGCCAGCAGTTACAAAAAGACTAGCGGGAGGACCGGGGAGCTGTTTTTT.

The rearrangement links TRBV6-5 to TRBJ1-1; D gene unclear. This CDR3 is built from 12 residues. Germline V gives CDR1 MNHEY, CDR2 SVGAGI. Between the trimmed V and J ends, which lost 7 bases and 1 base, there was a span of 7 bases. The CDR3: CASKSRNTEAFF. The CDR3 nucleotides are TGTGCCAGCAAGTCAAGGAACACTGAAGCTTTCTTT.

The table lists this clonotype with many counts. The chain combines TRBV4-3 with TRBJ2-7; D is unresolved. CDR3 length equals 16 residues. The V end lost 1 base, the J end lost 2 bases, and 15 bases lay between the germline ends. The germline CDR1 and CDR2 sequences are LGHNA and YSLEER. This CDR3 is CASSQVWSPAAYEQYF. CDR3 sequence (DNA): TGCGCCAGCAGCCAAGTTTGGTCCCCTGCCGCCTACGAGCAGTACTTC.

The V gene is TRBV20-1, the J gene TRBJ2-7; TRBD2 matches at 10 bases. CDR1 is DFQATT, CDR2 SNEGSKA, per germline (reference sequence). Trimming removed 5 bases from V and 2 bases from J; junction bases left unmatched: 9. This CDR3 has 15 residues. CDR3 protein: CSAAKTSGLAYEQYF. CDR3 in DNA: TGCAGTGCTGCAAAGACTAGCGGGCTAGCCTACGAGCAGTACTTC.

A few counts support this clonotype. This chain links TRBV20-1 with TRBJ2-3; D is possibly TRBD2 (5 bases). V was cut by 6 bases and J by 4 bases, with 17 bases left in between. Germline V lookup: CDR1 DFQATT, CDR2 SNEGSKA (reference sequence). This CDR3 comprises 14 residues. CDR3 region: CSALAPGGADTQYF. The CDR3 bases are TGCAGTGCCCTTGCCCCCGGAGGAGCAGATACGCAGTATTTT.

The chain links TRBV7-9 to TRBJ2-2; 7 bases are shared with TRBD1. Germline CDR1 SEHNR, CDR2 FQNEAQ (reference sequence). The CDR3 loop spans 16 amino acids. V was clipped by 5 bases and J by 9 bases; unmatched bases: 15. CDR3 nucleotide sequence: TGTGCCAGCAGCCCCGGGGACAGTCAAGAAGTCTGGGAGCTGTTTTTT. Encoded protein: CASSPGDSQEVWELFF.

This clonotype was seen at least ten times. CDR3 in amino acids: CASSQDLGDRDSYEQYF. DNA for the CDR3: TGTGCCAGCAGCCAAGATCTGGGGGACCGCGACTCCTACGAGCAGTACTTC. The chain recombines TRBV4-2 with TRBJ2-7, with D perhaps assigned TRBD1 or TRBD2 (5 bases each). The V gene's germline CDR1 is LGHNA and CDR2 YNFKEQ. This CDR3 has 17 amino acids. V was pared by 0 bases and J by 0 bases, with 15 bases between.

This clonotype occurred many times. V usage is TRBV27 and J usage is TRBJ2-1; 13 bases are shared with TRBD2. This CDR3 is built from 16 residues. V lost 5 bases to trimming and J lost 9 bases; unmatched junction nucleotides: 10. CDR1 is MNHEY, CDR2 SMNVEV, per germline (reference sequence). The CDR3 region is CASSESGTSGTVEQFF. CDR3 nucleotide sequence: TGTGCCAGCAGTGAATCCGGGACTAGCGGGACAGTTGAGCAGTTCTTC.

This clonotype has just a few counts. V is TRBV3-1 and J is TRBJ2-1; no clear D gene. The CDR3 runs 12 residues. The V gene lost 4 bases and the J gene lost 12 bases, with 13 bases spanning the gap. Germline values: CDR1 LGHDT, CDR2 YNNKEL (reference sequence). The CDR3 DNA follows: TGTGCCAGCAGCCCCAGTCGTGGGCCGCAGTTCTTC. Translation: CASSPSRGPQFF.

This clonotype was observed many times. The chain has TRBV7-2 and TRBJ1-2; unclear D gene. The germline V gene has CDR1 SGHTA and CDR2 FQGNSA. The V end was cut by 4 bases, the J end by 4 bases, with 19 bases between. This CDR3 contains 16 residues. This chain's CDR3 is CASSSEVLKGGYGYTF. The CDR3 nucleotides are TGTGCCAGCAGCTCGGAGGTTTTGAAGGGCGGCTATGGCTACACCTTC.

The chain joins TRBV5-1 to TRBJ1-1, with no clear D. There are 15 residues in the CDR3. With 7 bases removed from V and 0 bases from J, the gap between germline ends came to 16 bases. The germline V gene has CDR1 SGHRS and CDR2 YFSETQ. This CDR3 reads CASCPDAGMNTEAFF. In nucleotides, the CDR3 is TGCGCCAGCTGCCCGGACGCGGGGATGAACACTGAAGCTTTCTTT. Using reference TRBV5-1 and TRBJ1-1 for the parts outside the CDR3, the full variable domain is KAGVTQTPRYLIKTRGQQVTLSCSPISGHRSVSWYQQTPGQGLQFLFEYFSETQRNKGNFPGRFSGRQFSNSRSEMNVSTLELGDSALYLCASCPDAGMNTEAFFGQGTRLTVV.

In this sample, this clonotype turned up many times. The J gene is TRBJ1-3, the V gene TRBV15; D unclear. This CDR3 is 17 amino acids long. Germline V gene data show CDR1 as LNHNV and CDR2 as YYDKDF (reference sequence). V lost 4 bases and J lost 1, with 17 bases in between. CDR3 DNA sequence: TGTGCCACCAGCAAAGATTCGGGGTTACCTTCTGGAAACACCATATATTTT. Protein sequence: CATSKDSGLPSGNTIYF.

This clonotype was found a few times. The chain is built from TRBV4-2 and TRBJ2-6; 8 bases agree with TRBD2. The CDR3 contains 18 residues. Germline assignment: CDR1 LGHNA and CDR2 YNFKEQ. J was trimmed by 0 bases and V by 1 base; bases with no gene match: 5. This CDR3 reads CASSQGASGPSGANVLTF. DNA for the CDR3: TGTGCCAGCAGCCAAGGGGCTAGCGGGCCCTCTGGGGCCAACGTCCTGACTTTC.

This clonotype was detected many times. This chain connects TRBV7-2 to TRBJ2-7, with D unclear. CDR3 size: 13 residues. V gave up 2 bases and J gave up 3 bases, with 8 bases separating them. CDR1 is SGHTA and CDR2 is FQGNSA in the germline V gene. The CDR3 is CASSLRGDYEQYF. The CDR3 coding sequence is TGTGCCAGCAGCTTACGTGGAGACTACGAGCAGTACTTC.

This clonotype was counted between two and nine times. This chain joins TRBV2 and TRBJ2-7, with 8 positions matching TRBD1. V was pared by 7 bases and J by 7 bases, with 15 bases of the junction left unmatched. The CDR3 runs 15 residues. Germline V gene sequence: CDR1 SNHLY, CDR2 FYNNEI. CDR3 coding DNA: TGTGCCAGCAATATTATGACAGGGGCCAGAGAAGAGCAGTACTTC. Its translation is CASNIMTGAREEQYF.

This clonotype has just a few counts. The rearrangement joins TRBV24-1 to TRBJ1-2; D ambiguous. Looked up from germline, CDR1 is KGHDR and CDR2 is SFDVKD. The CDR3 sequence is 14 residues long. V lost 4 bases and J 4 bases, leaving 12 bases between the germline ends. CDR3 amino acids: CATSERALGYGYTF. Written as DNA, the CDR3 is TGTGCCACCAGTGAAAGGGCGCTAGGCTATGGCTACACCTTC.

This clonotype was found a few times. The CDR3 DNA reads as TGCAGTGCTAGAGATCAGCGGACAAGGACTGAAGCTTTCTTT. Encoded protein: CSARDQRTRTEAFF. This rearrangement joins TRBV20-1 to TRBJ1-1; maybe TRBD1 (5 bases). CDR1 and CDR2 from the germline V gene are DFQATT and SNEGSKA (reference sequence). Trimming removed 0 bases from V and 5 bases from J, with 13 bases in between. The CDR3 sequence is 14 residues long.

This clonotype was recorded many times. The chain employs TRBV5-1 and TRBJ1-6, with no clear D. Looked up from germline, CDR1 is SGHRS and CDR2 is YFSETQ. The CDR3 contains 19 residues. The V and J ends lost 4 bases and 8 bases respectively, with 28 bases between them. The CDR3 region has the DNA TGCGCCAGCAGCGGTGAAATGCATTGGAGCGCCTCGAAGGATTCACCCCTCCACTTT. Translated: CASSGEMHWSASKDSPLHF.